The 2 T cell receptor beta chains below were found in one sample sequenced in a study of blood T cell repertoires in COVID-19. Assay: immunoSEQ multiplex PCR; the TCRdb copy retains only in-frame clones and omits some. Of under 150,000 clones in the sample, about 75% were seen once. The material sequenced was PBMCs or T cells enriched from blood (not recorded which). The receptor source for this set is a woman in her forties or fifties who had recovered from COVID-19.

A remark on this clone: An end of the junction does not agree with germline; a read error may underlie this. The V and J genes are TRBV7-7 and TRBJ2-2; 10 bases map to TRBD2. The CDR3 extends over 16 amino acids. In germline, CDR1 is SSHAT, CDR2 FNYEAQ (reference sequence). The CDR3 is CASSGRTSGHTGELFF. Here the CDR3 DNA reads TGTGCTAGCAGCGGAAGGACTAGCGGCCACACCGGGGAGCTGTTTTTT.

The chain couples TRBV18 to TRBJ2-7; perhaps TRBD1 as D (6 bases). The CDR3 runs to 16 residues. Germline CDR1 is KGHSH and CDR2 is LQKENI. The V end was cut by 3 bases, the J end by 0 bases, with 15 bases between. The CDR3 region is CASSPPFAGVSYEQYF. Here the CDR3 DNA reads TGTGCCAGCTCACCTCCTTTCGCAGGGGTCTCCTACGAGCAGTACTTC.